This TCR beta chain is from a study of cytomegalovirus exposure and HLA in healthy donors. This PCR relied on a set of 60 Vbeta primers and 13 Jbeta primers. Sequenced by immunoSEQ multiplex PCR; TCRdb stores in-frame clones only, minus some. The sample yields 75,000 to 95,000 clones, more than 70% seen once. This CDR3 region has 16 residues. Germline V gives CDR1 SGHRS, CDR2 YFSETQ. V gave up 2 bases and J gave up 5 bases, with 19 bases separating them. The material sequenced was PBMCs. The TCR originated in a male donor in good health and CMV-seropositive. The chain links TRBV5-1 to TRBJ2-5; D remains ambiguous. CDR3 DNA sequence: TGCGCCAGCAGCTTTGGAGTAGCCCAAAATGCGGAGACCCAGTACTTC. It encodes CASSFGVAQNAETQYF.